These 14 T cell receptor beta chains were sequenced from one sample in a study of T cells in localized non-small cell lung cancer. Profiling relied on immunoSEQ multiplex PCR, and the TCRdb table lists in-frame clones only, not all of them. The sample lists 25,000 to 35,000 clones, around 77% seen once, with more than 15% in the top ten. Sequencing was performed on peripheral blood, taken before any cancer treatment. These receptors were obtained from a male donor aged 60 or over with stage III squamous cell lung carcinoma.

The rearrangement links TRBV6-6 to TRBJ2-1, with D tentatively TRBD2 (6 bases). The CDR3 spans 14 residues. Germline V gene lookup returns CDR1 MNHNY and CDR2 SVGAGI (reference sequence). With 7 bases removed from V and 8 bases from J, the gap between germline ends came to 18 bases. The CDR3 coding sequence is TGTGCCAGCACCGGGGGTCCAGATTGGGATGAGCAGTTCTTC. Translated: CASTGGPDWDEQFF.

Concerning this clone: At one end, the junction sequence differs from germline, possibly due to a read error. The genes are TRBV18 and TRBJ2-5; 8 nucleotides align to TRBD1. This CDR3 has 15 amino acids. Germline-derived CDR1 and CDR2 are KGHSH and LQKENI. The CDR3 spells CASSPQTGETETQYF. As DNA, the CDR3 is TGTGCCAGCTCCCCACAGACAGGGGAGACAGAGACCCAGTACTTC. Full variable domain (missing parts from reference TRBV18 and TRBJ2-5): NAGVMQNPRHLVRRRGQEARLRCSPMKGHSHVYWYRQLPEEGLKFMVYLQKENIIDESGMPKERFSAEFPKEGPSILRIQQVVRGDSAAYFCASSPQTGETETQYFGPGTRLLVL.

DNA for the CDR3: TGCGCCAGCAGCCAAGAGGGAGCCGGGACGGGACTAGCGGCATACGAGCAGTACTTC. Translation gives CASSQEGAGTGLAAYEQYF. The rearrangement uses TRBV4-1 and TRBJ2-7; 11 bases map to TRBD2. Germline trimming cut 0 bases from V and 4 bases from J; bases unmatched to any gene: 14. CDR3 length: 19 residues. Germline loops: CDR1 MGHRA, CDR2 YSYEKL.

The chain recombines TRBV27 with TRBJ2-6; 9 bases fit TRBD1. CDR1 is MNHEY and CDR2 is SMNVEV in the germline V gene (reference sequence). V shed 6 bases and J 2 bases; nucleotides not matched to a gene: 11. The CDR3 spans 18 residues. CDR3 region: CASSPGQGRLPGANVLTF. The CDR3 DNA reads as TGTGCCAGCAGCCCTGGACAGGGGCGCCTCCCTGGGGCCAACGTCCTGACTTTC. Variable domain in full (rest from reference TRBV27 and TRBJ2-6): EAQVTQNPRYLITVTGKKLTVTCSQNMNHEYMSWYRQDPGLGLRQIYYSMNVEVTDKGDVPEGYKVSRKEKRNFPLILESPSPNQTSLYFCASSPGQGRLPGANVLTFGAGSRLTVL.

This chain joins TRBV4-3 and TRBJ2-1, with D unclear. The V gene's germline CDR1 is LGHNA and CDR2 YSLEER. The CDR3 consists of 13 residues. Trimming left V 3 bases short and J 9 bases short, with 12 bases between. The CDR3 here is CASSQGFGIEQFF. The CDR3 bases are TGCGCCAGCAGCCAGGGGTTTGGCATTGAGCAGTTCTTC.

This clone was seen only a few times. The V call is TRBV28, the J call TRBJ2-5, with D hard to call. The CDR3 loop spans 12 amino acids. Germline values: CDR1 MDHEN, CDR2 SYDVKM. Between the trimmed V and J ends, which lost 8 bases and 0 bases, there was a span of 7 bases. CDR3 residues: CASYEYQETQYF. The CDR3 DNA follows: TGTGCCAGCTATGAGTACCAAGAGACCCAGTACTTC. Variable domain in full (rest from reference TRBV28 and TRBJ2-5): DVKVTQSSRYLVKRTGEKVFLECVQDMDHENMFWYRQDPGLGLRLIYFSYDVKMKEKGDIPEGYSVSREKKERFSLILESASTNQTSMYLCASYEYQETQYFGPGTRLLVL.

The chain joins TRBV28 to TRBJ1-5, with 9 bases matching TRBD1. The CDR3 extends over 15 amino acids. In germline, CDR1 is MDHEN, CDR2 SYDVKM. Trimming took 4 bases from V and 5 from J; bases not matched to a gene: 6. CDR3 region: CASSSSGTGYQPQHF. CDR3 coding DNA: TGTGCCAGCAGTTCCTCCGGGACAGGGTATCAGCCCCAGCATTTT.

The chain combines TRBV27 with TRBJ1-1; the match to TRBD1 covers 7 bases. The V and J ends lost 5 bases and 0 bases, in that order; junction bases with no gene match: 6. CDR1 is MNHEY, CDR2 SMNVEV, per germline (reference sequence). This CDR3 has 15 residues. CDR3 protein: CASSPSQGLNTEAFF. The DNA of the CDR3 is TGTGCCAGCAGTCCATCACAGGGGCTGAACACTGAAGCTTTCTTT.

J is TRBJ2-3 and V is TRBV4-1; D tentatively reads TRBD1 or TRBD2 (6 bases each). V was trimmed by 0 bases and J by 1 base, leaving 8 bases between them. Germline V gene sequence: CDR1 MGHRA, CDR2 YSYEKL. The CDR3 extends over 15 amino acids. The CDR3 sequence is CASSQEGGGTDTQYF. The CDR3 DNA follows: TGCGCCAGCAGCCAAGAGGGGGGCGGCACAGATACGCAGTATTTT.

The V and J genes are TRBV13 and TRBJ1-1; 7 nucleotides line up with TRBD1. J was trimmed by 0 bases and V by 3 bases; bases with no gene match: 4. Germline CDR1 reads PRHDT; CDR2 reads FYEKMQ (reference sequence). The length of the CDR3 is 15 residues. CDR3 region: CASSFVGTVNTEAFF. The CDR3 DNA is TGTGCCAGCAGCTTTGTGGGGACAGTGAACACTGAAGCTTTCTTT. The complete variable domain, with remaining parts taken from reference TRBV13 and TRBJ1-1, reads AAGVIQSPRHLIKEKRETATLKCYPIPRHDTVYWYQQGPGQDPQFLISFYEKMQSDKGSIPDRFSAQQFSDYHSELNMSSLELGDSALYFCASSFVGTVNTEAFFGQGTRLTVV.

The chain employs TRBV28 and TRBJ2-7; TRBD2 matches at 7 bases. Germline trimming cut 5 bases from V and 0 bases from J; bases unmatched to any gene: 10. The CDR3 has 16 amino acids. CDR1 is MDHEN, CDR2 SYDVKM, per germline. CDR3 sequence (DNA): TGTGCCAGCAGTGCCCCCGGCGGGAGAGCCTCCTACGAGCAGTACTTC. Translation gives CASSAPGGRASYEQYF.

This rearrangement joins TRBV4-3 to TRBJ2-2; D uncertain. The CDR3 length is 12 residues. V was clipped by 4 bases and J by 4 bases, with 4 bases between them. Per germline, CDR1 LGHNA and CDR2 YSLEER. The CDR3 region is CASSLSTGELFF. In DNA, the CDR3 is TGCGCCAGCAGCCTTTCCACCGGGGAGCTGTTTTTT.

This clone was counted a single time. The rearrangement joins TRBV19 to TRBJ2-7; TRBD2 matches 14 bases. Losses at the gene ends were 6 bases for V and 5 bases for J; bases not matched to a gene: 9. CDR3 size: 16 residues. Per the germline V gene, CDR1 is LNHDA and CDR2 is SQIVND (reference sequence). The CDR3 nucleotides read TGTGCCAGTAGATCACGCGGACTAGCGGGAGGTGACGAGCAGTACTTC. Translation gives CASRSRGLAGGDEQYF. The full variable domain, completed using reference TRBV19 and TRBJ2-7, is DGGITQSPKYLFRKEGQNVTLSCEQNLNHDAMYWYRQDPGQGLRLIYYSQIVNDFQKGDIAEGYSVSREKKESFPLTVTSAQKNPTAFYLCASRSRGLAGGDEQYFGPGTRLTVT.

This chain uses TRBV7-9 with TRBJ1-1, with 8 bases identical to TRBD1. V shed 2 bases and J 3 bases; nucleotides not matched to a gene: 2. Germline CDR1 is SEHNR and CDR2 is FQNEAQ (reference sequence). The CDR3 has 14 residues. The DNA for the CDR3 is TGTGCCAGCAGCTTACTACAGGGGGACACTGAAGCTTTCTTT. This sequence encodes CASSLLQGDTEAFF.